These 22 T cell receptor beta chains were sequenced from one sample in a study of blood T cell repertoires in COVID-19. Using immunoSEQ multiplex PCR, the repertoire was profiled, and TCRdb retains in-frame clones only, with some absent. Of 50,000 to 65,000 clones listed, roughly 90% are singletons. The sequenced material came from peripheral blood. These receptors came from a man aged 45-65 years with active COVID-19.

The CDR3 here is CASSLATWYQETQYF. The CDR3 DNA reads TGTGCCAGCAGCTTAGCGACTTGGTACCAAGAGACCCAGTACTTC. This rearrangement joins TRBV7-2 to TRBJ2-5; D gene uncertain. Germline V CDR1 and CDR2: SGHTA, FQGNSA. CDR3 length: 15 amino acids. V lost 0 bases and J 0 bases, leaving 8 bases between the germline ends.

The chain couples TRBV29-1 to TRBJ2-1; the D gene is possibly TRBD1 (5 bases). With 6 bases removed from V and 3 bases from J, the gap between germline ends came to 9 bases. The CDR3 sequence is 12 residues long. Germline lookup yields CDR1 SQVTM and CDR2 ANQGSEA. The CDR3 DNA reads TGCAGCGTGTGGGGCTACTACAATGAGCAGTTCTTC. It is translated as CSVWGYYNEQFF.

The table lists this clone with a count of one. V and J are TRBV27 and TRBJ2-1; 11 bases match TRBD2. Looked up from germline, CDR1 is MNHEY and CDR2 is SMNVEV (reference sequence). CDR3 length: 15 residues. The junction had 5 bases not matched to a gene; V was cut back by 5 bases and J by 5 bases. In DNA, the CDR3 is TGTGCCAGCAGTCGCGGGACTAGCGGTCACAATGAGCAGTTCTTC. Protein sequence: CASSRGTSGHNEQFF.

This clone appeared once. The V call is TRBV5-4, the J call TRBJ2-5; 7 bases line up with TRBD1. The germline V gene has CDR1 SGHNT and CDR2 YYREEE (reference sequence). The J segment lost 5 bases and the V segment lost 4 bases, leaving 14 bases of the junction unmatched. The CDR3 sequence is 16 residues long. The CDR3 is CASSPGQRIPGETQYF. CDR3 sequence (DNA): TGTGCCAGCAGCCCGGGACAGAGGATCCCGGGGGAGACCCAGTACTTC. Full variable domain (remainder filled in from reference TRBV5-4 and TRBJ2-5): ETGVTQSPTHLIKTRGQQVTLRCSSQSGHNTVSWYQQALGQGPQFIFQYYREEENGRGNFPPRFSGLQFPNYSSELNVNALELDDSALYLCASSPGQRIPGETQYFGPGTRLLVL.

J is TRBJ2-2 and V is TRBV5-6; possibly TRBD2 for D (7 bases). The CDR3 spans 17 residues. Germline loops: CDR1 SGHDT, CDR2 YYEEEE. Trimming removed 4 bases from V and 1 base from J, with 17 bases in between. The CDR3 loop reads CASSPGGQRGNTGELFF. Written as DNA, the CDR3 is TGTGCCAGCAGCCCGGGGGGCCAGCGGGGGAACACCGGGGAGCTGTTTTTT.

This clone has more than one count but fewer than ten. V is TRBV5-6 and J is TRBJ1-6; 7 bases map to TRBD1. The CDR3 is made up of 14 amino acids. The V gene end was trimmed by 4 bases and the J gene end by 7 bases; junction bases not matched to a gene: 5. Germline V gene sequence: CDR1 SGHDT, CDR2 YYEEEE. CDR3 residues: CASSPGTENSPLHF. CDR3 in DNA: TGTGCCAGCAGCCCCGGGACAGAAAATTCACCCCTCCACTTT. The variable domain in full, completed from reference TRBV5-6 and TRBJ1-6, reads DAGVTQSPTHLIKTRGQQVTLRCSPKSGHDTVSWYQQALGQGPQFIFQYYEEEERQRGNFPDRFSGHQFPNYSSELNVNALLLGDSALYLCASSPGTENSPLHFGNGTRLTVT.

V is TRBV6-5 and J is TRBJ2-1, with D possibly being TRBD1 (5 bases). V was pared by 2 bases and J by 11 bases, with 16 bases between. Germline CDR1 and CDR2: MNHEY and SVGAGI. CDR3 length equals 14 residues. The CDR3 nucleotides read TGTGCCAGCAGTTACGGCAGGGCCCTCAGGAAGCAGTTCTTC. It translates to CASSYGRALRKQFF.

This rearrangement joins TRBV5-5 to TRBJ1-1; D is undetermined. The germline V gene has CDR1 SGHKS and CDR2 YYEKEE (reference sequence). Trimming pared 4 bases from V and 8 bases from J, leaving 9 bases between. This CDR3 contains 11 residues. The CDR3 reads CASSATWEAFF. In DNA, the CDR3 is TGTGCCAGCAGCGCTACTTGGGAAGCTTTCTTT.

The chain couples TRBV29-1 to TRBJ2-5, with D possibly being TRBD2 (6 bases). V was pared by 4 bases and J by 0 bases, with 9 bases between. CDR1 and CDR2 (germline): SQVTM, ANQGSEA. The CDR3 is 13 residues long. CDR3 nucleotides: TGCAGCGTTGTAGGGGACTACCAAGAGACCCAGTACTTC. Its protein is CSVVGDYQETQYF. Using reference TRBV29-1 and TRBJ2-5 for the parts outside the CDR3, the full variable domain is SAVISQKPSRDICQRGTSLTIQCQVDSQVTMMFWYRQQPGQSLTLIATANQGSEATYESGFVIDKFPISRPNLTFSTLTVSNMSPEDSSIYLCSVVGDYQETQYFGPGTRLLVL.

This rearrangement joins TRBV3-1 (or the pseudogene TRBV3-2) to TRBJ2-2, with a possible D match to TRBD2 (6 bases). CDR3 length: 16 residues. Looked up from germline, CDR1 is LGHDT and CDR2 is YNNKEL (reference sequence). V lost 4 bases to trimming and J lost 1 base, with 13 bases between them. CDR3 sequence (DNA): TGTGCCAGCAGCCGCAGACTAGAGCTGAACACCGGGGAGCTGTTTTTT. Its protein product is CASSRRLELNTGELFF.

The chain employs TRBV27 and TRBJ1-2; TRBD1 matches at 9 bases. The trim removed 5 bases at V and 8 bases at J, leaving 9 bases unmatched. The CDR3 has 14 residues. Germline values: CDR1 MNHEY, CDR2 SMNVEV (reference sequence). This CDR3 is CASSRTGGARGYTF. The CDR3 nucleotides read TGTGCCAGCAGTCGTACAGGGGGCGCAAGGGGCTACACCTTC.

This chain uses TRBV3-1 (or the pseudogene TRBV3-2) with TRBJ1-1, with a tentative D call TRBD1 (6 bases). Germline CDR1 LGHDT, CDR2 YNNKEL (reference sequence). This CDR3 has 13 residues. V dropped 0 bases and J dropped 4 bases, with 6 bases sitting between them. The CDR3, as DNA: TGTGCCAGCAGCCAAGACAGGGGCACTGAAGCTTTCTTT. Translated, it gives CASSQDRGTEAFF.

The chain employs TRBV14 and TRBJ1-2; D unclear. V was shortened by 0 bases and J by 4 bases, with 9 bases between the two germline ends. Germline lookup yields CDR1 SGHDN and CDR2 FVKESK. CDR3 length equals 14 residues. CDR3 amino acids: CASSQDYTGYGYTF. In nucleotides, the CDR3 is TGTGCCAGCAGCCAAGATTACACGGGCTATGGCTACACCTTC.

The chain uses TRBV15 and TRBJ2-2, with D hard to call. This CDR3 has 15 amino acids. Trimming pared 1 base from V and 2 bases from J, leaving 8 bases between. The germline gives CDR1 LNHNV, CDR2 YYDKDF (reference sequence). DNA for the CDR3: TGTGCCACCAGCAGAGGTACTTCAAACACCGGGGAGCTGTTTTTT. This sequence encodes CATSRGTSNTGELFF.

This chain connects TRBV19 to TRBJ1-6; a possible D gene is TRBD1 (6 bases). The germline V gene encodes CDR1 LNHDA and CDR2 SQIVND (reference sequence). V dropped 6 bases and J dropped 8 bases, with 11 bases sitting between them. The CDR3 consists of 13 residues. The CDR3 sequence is CASSADRDSPLHF. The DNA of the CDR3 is TGTGCCAGTAGCGCGGACAGAGATTCACCCCTCCACTTT.

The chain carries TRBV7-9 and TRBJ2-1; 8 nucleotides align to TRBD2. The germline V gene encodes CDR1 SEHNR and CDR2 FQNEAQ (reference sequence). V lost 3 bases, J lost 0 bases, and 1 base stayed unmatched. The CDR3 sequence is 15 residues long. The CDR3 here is CASSFSGGSYNEQFF. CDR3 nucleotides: TGTGCCAGCAGCTTCAGCGGGGGCTCCTACAATGAGCAGTTCTTC.

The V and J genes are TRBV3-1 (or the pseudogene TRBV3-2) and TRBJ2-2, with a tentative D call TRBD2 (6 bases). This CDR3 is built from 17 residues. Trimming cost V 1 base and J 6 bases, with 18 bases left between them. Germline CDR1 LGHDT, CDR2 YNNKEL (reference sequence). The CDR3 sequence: CASSQGYGAGGAGELFF. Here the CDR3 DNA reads TGTGCCAGCAGCCAAGGGTACGGGGCAGGCGGGGCCGGGGAGCTGTTTTTT.

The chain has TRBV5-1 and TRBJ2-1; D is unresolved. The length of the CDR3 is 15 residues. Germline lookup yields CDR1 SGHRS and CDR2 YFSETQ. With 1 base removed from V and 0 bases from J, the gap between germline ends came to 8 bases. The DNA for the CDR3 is TGCGCCAGCAGCTTGTTGCGTAGCTCCTACAATGAGCAGTTCTTC. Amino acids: CASSLLRSSYNEQFF.

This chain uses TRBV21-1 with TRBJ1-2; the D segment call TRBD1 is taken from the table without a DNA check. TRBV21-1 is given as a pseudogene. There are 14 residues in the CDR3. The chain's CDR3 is CAFSGQGTNYGYTF. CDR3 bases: TGTGCCTTCTCGGGACAGGGAACAAACTATGGCTACACCTTC.

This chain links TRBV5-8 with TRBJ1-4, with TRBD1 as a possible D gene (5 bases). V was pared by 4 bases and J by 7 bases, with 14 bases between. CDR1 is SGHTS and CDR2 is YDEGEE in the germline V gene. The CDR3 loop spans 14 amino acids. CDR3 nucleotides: TGTGCCAGCAGCCTATCAGGGAAGGGTGAAAAACTGTTTTTT. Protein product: CASSLSGKGEKLFF.

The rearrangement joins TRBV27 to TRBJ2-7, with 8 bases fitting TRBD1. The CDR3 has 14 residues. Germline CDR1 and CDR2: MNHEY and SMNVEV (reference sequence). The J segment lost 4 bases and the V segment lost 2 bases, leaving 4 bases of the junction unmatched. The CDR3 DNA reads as TGTGCCAGCAGTTTAGGGACAGGTTCGTACGAGCAGTACTTC. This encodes CASSLGTGSYEQYF.

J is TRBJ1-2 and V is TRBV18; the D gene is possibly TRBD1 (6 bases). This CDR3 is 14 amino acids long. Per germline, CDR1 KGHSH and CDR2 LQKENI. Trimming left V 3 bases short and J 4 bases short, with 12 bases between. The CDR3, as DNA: TGTGCCAGCTCACCGACGGGGACAAGCTATGGCTACACCTTC. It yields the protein CASSPTGTSYGYTF.